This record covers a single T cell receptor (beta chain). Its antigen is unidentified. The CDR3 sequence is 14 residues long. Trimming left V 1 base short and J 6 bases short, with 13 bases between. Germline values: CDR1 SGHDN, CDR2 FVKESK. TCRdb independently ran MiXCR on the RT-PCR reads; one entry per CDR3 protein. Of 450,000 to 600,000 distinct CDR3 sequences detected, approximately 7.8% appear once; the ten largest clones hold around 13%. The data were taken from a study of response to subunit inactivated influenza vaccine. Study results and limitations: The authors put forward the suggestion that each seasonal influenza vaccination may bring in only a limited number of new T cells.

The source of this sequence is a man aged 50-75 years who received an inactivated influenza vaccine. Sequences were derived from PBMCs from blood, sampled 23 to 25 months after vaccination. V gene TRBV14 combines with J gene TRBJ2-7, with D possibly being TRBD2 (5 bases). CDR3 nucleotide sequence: TGTGCCAGCAGCCAAGGGTTTAGGACTCTCGAGCAGTACTTC. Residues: CASSQGFRTLEQYF.